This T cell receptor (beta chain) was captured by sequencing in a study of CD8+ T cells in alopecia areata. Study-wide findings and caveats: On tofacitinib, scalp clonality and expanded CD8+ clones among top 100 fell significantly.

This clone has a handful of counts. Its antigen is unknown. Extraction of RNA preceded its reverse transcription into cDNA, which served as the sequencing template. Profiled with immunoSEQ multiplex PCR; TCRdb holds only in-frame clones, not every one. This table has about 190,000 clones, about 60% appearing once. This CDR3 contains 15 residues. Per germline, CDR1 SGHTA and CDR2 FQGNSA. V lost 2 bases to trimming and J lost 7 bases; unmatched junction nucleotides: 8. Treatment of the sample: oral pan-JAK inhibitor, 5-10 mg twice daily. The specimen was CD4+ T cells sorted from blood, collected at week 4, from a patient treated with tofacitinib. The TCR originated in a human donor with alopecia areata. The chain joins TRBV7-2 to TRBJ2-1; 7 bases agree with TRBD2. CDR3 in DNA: TGTGCCAGCAGCTTACTAGCGGTCATTACGAATGAGCAGTTCTTC. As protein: CASSLLAVITNEQFF.